This is a list of T cell receptor beta chains from one sample in a study of response to subunit inactivated influenza vaccine. TCRdb re-analysed the RT-PCR reads in MiXCR, keeping a single row per CDR3 protein. Here the sample spans roughly 630,000 distinct CDR3 sequences, 13% to 15% being singletons. The material sequenced was PBMCs from blood, taken 14 to 15 days before vaccination. These receptor sequences come from a man between 50 and 59 years old who received an inactivated influenza vaccine. The CDR3 runs from the conserved cysteine through the conserved F or W. A D gene is named only where the DNA matches it firmly. Only part of the rows carry a size: once, few, many, or a class if the clone is expanded.

abundance	v_gene	d_gene	j_gene	CDR3nt	CDR3aa
.	TRBV9	.	TRBJ2-2	TGTGCCAGCGTAGATGGAGGGGGCGGCGGGGAGCTGTTTTTT	CASVDGGGGGELFF
few	TRBV4-3	.	TRBJ2-7	TGCGCCAGCAGCCGGCTCGGGGGAGAGGTCTACGAGCAGTACTTC	CASSRLGGEVYEQYF
many	TRBV20-1	TRBD2	TRBJ2-1	TGCAGTGCTAGAACTAGCGGGTTCTACAATGAGCAGTTCTTC	CSARTSGFYNEQFF
.	TRBV30	TRBD1	TRBJ2-3	TGTGCCTGGAGTGTACGGAATACAGGGGGGTTAACAGATACGCAGTATTTT	CAWSVRNTGGLTDTQYF
few	TRBV5-6	.	TRBJ2-4	TGTGCCAGCAGCTCCGGGACCAAAAACATTCAGTACTTC	CASSSGTKNIQYF
.	TRBV7-8	TRBD1	TRBJ1-2	TGTGCCAGCAGCGAACACAGGGGCCAATACTATGGCTACACCTTC	CASSEHRGQYYGYTF
.	TRBV2	.	TRBJ1-3	TGTGCCAGCACGGGGGGAGCAAACTCTGGAAACACCATATATTTT	CASTGGANSGNTIYF
.	TRBV20-1	.	TRBJ1-1	TGCAGTGCTGGAGGACACAACACTGAAGCTTTCTTT	CSAGGHNTEAFF
few	TRBV28	.	TRBJ2-4	TGTGCCAGCAGTACTTTAGGGGGCATTCAGTACTTC	CASSTLGGIQYF
many	TRBV10-3	TRBD1	TRBJ2-1	TGTGCCATCAGGGGGGGACAGGGGGCCTACAATGAGCAGTTCTTC	CAIRGGQGAYNEQFF
few	TRBV9	TRBD2	TRBJ2-1	TGTGCCAGCAGCGCGGCCTTGGGGCTAGCGGACAATGAGCAGTTCTTC	CASSAALGLADNEQFF
.	TRBV6-5	TRBD2	TRBJ2-4	TGTGCCAGCAGGGCAATCGGGGGGATTCAGTACTTC	CASRAIGGIQYF
few	TRBV2	.	TRBJ2-1	TGTGCCAGCACTTGGGCCTACTCCTACAATGAGCAGTTCTTC	CASTWAYSYNEQFF
.	TRBV4-1	TRBD2	TRBJ2-5	TGCGCCAGCAGCCAAGTTGTAGCGGGGGTTCTCCGGGAGACCCAGTACTTC	CASSQVVAGVLRETQYF
.	TRBV10-3	TRBD2	TRBJ2-5	TGTGCCATCAGTGAGGGGCGGGGGGGCGCCGAGACCCAGTACTTC	CAISEGRGGAETQYF
.	TRBV28	TRBD1	TRBJ2-7	TGTGCCAGCAGTACGCGGGACAGGGGGCATGACGAGCAGTACTTC	CASSTRDRGHDEQYF
.	TRBV18	.	TRBJ2-7	TGTGCCAGCTCACCACCAGGTGGGTGGGCATACGAGCAGTACTTC	CASSPPGGWAYEQYF
few	TRBV5-1	.	TRBJ2-5	TGCGCCAGCAGCCCGTCCGGGGGAAACCAAGAGACCCAGTACTTC	CASSPSGGNQETQYF
many	TRBV29-1	TRBD1	TRBJ2-7	TGCAGCGCGGGACAGGGGTACAACGAGCAGTACTTC	CSAGQGYNEQYF
few	TRBV6-1	.	TRBJ2-7	TGTGCCAGCAATCCGCAGGGTGTCCCCTACGAGCAGTACTTC	CASNPQGVPYEQYF
.	TRBV12-3/TRBV12-4	TRBD1	TRBJ2-4	TGTGCCAGCAGCCCGACAGGGTATCCCAAAAACATTCAGTACTTC	CASSPTGYPKNIQYF
.	TRBV4-3	TRBD1	TRBJ2-6	TGCGCCAGCAGCCGGGACAGGGGGCTTGGGGCCAACGTCCTGACTTTC	CASSRDRGLGANVLTF
.	TRBV28	TRBD1	TRBJ2-1	TGTGCCAGCAGTTCCGGTGGTATAGGGACAGGGGCCTACAATGAGCAGTTCTTC	CASSSGGIGTGAYNEQFF
once	TRBV28	TRBD2	TRBJ2-7	TGTGCCAGCAGTTTGGCGGGGGCTAGCGGGATCTACGAGCAGTACTTC	CASSLAGASGIYEQYF